The 30 T cell receptor beta chains presented below share a single source sample, sequenced in a study of T cell clonotyping in hematopoietic cell transplantation. Noted time point: recipient sample about 28 days before transplant, after cytoreduction. Profiled with immunoSEQ multiplex PCR; TCRdb holds only in-frame clones, not every one. The sample includes about 50,000 clones, around 86% of them seen just once. Sequences were derived from peripheral blood mononuclear cells, sampled before stem cell transplant. The receptors stem from a man aged 55 to 70 with biphenotypic leukemia. Some clones in this sample may be carry-over from other donors' samples.

The chain links TRBV19 to TRBJ1-3, with D hard to call. Germline V gives CDR1 LNHDA, CDR2 SQIVND (reference sequence). The V gene lost 6 bases and the J gene lost 2 bases, with 11 bases spanning the gap. This CDR3 has 14 residues. CDR3 sequence reads: CASRSWSAGNTIYF. DNA for the CDR3: TGTGCCAGTAGATCCTGGAGCGCTGGAAACACCATATATTTT.

This clone came up once. V usage is TRBV30 and J usage is TRBJ2-7; D is possibly TRBD1 or TRBD2 (6 bases each). This CDR3 region has 13 residues. Between the trimmed V and J ends, which lost 6 bases and 7 bases, there was a span of 19 bases. Germline V CDR1 and CDR2: GTSNPN, SVGIG (reference sequence). CDR3 sequence reads: CACNGGMSGEQYF. The CDR3 DNA is TGTGCCTGCAACGGGGGCATGTCGGGGGAGCAGTACTTC.

This clone was seen once. In nucleotides, the CDR3 is TGTGCCAGCAGCTTAGCGGGGGAACAGTACTTC. Its protein is CASSLAGEQYF. The chain uses TRBV7-6 and TRBJ2-7; D may match TRBD1 or TRBD2 (5 bases each). With 0 bases removed from V and 10 bases from J, the gap between germline ends came to 7 bases. Looked up from germline, CDR1 is SGHVS and CDR2 is FNYEAQ. The CDR3 consists of 11 residues.

This clone was recorded a few times. J is TRBJ2-4 and V is TRBV29-1, with D perhaps matching TRBD1 (6 bases). This CDR3 comprises 15 residues. Trimming stripped 0 bases from V and 8 bases from J, with 17 bases between. Germline CDR1 is SQVTM and CDR2 is ANQGSEA. The CDR3 bases are TGCAGCGTTGAAGATCGAAGGGGCGCAGGGGACATTCAGTACTTC. The encoded protein is CSVEDRRGAGDIQYF.

The V gene is TRBV7-2, the J gene TRBJ2-2, with a possible D match to TRBD2 (5 bases). Trimming removed 5 bases from V and 3 bases from J, with 13 bases in between. This CDR3 comprises 15 residues. Germline V lookup: CDR1 SGHTA, CDR2 FQGNSA. Written as DNA, the CDR3 is TGTGCCAGCAGCCCAGACGGGATTTACACCGGGGAGCTGTTTTTT. It yields the protein CASSPDGIYTGELFF.

The V and J genes are TRBV5-1 and TRBJ1-1, with TRBD1 matching 7 bases. Trimming took 1 base from V and 1 from J; bases not matched to a gene: 4. Germline CDR1 reads SGHRS; CDR2 reads YFSETQ. CDR3 length: 15 amino acids. The CDR3 loop reads CASSLTGAPNTEAFF. In DNA, the CDR3 is TGCGCCAGCAGCTTGACAGGGGCCCCGAACACTGAAGCTTTCTTT. The whole variable domain, filled in from reference TRBV5-1 and TRBJ1-1, reads KAGVTQTPRYLIKTRGQQVTLSCSPISGHRSVSWYQQTPGQGLQFLFEYFSETQRNKGNFPGRFSGRQFSNSRSEMNVSTLELGDSALYLCASSLTGAPNTEAFFGQGTRLTVV.

In its sample, this clone was seen a few times. V is TRBV6-5 and J is TRBJ2-7; D is unclear. Germline loops: CDR1 MNHEY, CDR2 SVGAGI. This CDR3 is built from 15 residues. V lost 0 bases and J 2 bases, leaving 11 bases between the germline ends. The CDR3 loop is CASSYSGRGAYEQYF. CDR3 sequence (DNA): TGTGCCAGCAGTTACTCCGGTCGTGGGGCCTACGAGCAGTACTTC.

This chain uses TRBV7-2 with TRBJ2-2, with 8 bases aligning to TRBD2. The germline V gene encodes CDR1 SGHTA and CDR2 FQGNSA. J was trimmed by 4 bases and V by 5 bases; bases with no gene match: 6. The length of the CDR3 is 15 residues. The CDR3, as DNA: TGTGCCAGCAGCCTCGAACTAGCGGCCACCGGGGAGCTGTTTTTT. Its translation is CASSLELAATGELFF.

The V and J genes are TRBV4-1 and TRBJ2-6; D is tentatively TRBD1 or TRBD2 (7 bases each). Germline V gives CDR1 MGHRA, CDR2 YSYEKL. This CDR3 spans 18 amino acids. With 4 bases removed from V and 0 bases from J, the gap between germline ends came to 16 bases. The CDR3 DNA is TGCGCCAGCAGCCCGGGGGAGGGGGCAGGCTCTGGGGCCAACGTCCTGACTTTC. This sequence encodes CASSPGEGAGSGANVLTF.

This rearrangement joins TRBV6-4 to TRBJ2-1; D is perhaps TRBD2 (5 bases). The V end lost 10 bases, the J end lost 5 bases, and 15 bases lay between the germline ends. The CDR3 consists of 13 residues. Germline values: CDR1 MRHNA, CDR2 SNTAGT. The CDR3 DNA is TGTGCCACAAGTCTTTCGGGAAACAATGAGCAGTTCTTC. Its protein is CATSLSGNNEQFF.

The chain joins TRBV19 to TRBJ2-5; a weak D match, TRBD1 (5 bases). V lost 1 base and J lost 2, with 5 bases in between. This CDR3 has 13 amino acids. The germline CDR1 and CDR2 sequences are LNHDA and SQIVND (reference sequence). The CDR3 sequence: CASSIGQQETQYF. For the CDR3, the DNA is TGTGCCAGTAGTATAGGACAGCAAGAGACCCAGTACTTC.

V is TRBV6-5 and J is TRBJ1-1; TRBD1 matches at 7 bases. Germline V gene data show CDR1 as MNHEY and CDR2 as SVGAGI. Trimming cost V 8 bases and J 1 base; bases outside gene matches: 4. The CDR3 has 13 amino acids. CDR3 protein: CASQQGPNTEAFF. CDR3 nucleotide sequence: TGTGCCAGCCAACAGGGGCCGAACACTGAAGCTTTCTTT.

As to this clone: The sample has other DNA sequences that encode this CDR3 too. The chain links TRBV7-2 to TRBJ2-7; 11 bases are a match to TRBD2. The CDR3 totals 14 residues. Trimming removed 3 bases from V and 3 bases from J; junction bases left unmatched: 1. CDR1 SGHTA and CDR2 FQGNSA come from the germline V gene. The CDR3 here is CASSFGTSGYEQYF. CDR3 nucleotide sequence: TGTGCCAGCAGCTTTGGGACTAGCGGCTACGAGCAGTACTTC. Combining the CDR3 with reference TRBV7-2 and TRBJ2-7 gives the whole variable domain GAGVSQSPSNKVTEKGKDVELRCDPISGHTALYWYRQSLGQGLEFLIYFQGNSAPDKSGLPSDRFSAERTGGSVSTLTIQRTQQEDSAVYLCASSFGTSGYEQYFGPGTRLTVT.

This clone was seen only once. This chain links TRBV5-1 with TRBJ2-2; the match to TRBD2 covers 9 bases. There are 16 residues in the CDR3. V shed 4 bases and J 1 base; nucleotides not matched to a gene: 5. Germline CDR1 reads SGHRS; CDR2 reads YFSETQ. CDR3 residues: CASSDTSGLNTGELFF. In DNA, the CDR3 is TGCGCCAGCAGCGATACTAGCGGGTTGAACACCGGGGAGCTGTTTTTT.

A single count supports this clone. This chain connects TRBV7-2 to TRBJ2-3; the D is unclear. CDR3 length equals 12 residues. Trimming pared 4 bases from V and 8 bases from J, leaving 10 bases between. Germline-derived CDR1 and CDR2 are SGHTA and FQGNSA. The CDR3 sequence is CASSSVVGTQYF. The CDR3 DNA reads TGTGCCAGCAGCTCAGTAGTCGGTACGCAGTATTTT.

The J gene is TRBJ1-3, the V gene TRBV10-3, with 9 bases aligning to TRBD1. The CDR3 is 15 amino acids. Trimming took 9 bases from V and 2 from J; bases not matched to a gene: 8. Looked up from germline, CDR1 is ENHRY and CDR2 is SYGVKD. The CDR3 DNA reads as TGTGCCATAGCCGGGACAGGGTTCCCTGGAAACACCATATATTTT. Its protein is CAIAGTGFPGNTIYF.

This clone was observed a single time. The chain links TRBV30 to TRBJ2-3, with 7 bases fitting TRBD2. From germline, CDR1 is GTSNPN and CDR2 SVGIG (reference sequence). CDR3 length equals 13 residues. Germline trimming cut 4 bases from V and 11 bases from J; bases unmatched to any gene: 12. CDR3 nucleotides: TGTGCCTGGACAGCGGGACCCCAAGTAGGGCAGTATTTT. It is translated as CAWTAGPQVGQYF.

The V and J genes are TRBV30 and TRBJ1-1, with D unclear. V dropped 4 bases and J dropped 1 base, with 10 bases sitting between them. The CDR3 is 13 amino acids. Germline V gives CDR1 GTSNPN, CDR2 SVGIG (reference sequence). CDR3 residues: CAWTKGGNTEAFF. CDR3 nucleotide sequence: TGTGCCTGGACTAAAGGAGGGAACACTGAAGCTTTCTTT.

The DNA for the CDR3 is TGTGCCAGCAGTGGACAGGGAACCTATGGCTACACCTTC. Encoded protein: CASSGQGTYGYTF. The rearrangement uses TRBV2 and TRBJ1-2; 7 bases line up with TRBD1. In germline, CDR1 is SNHLY, CDR2 FYNNEI. The CDR3 runs to 13 residues. V shed 4 bases and J 4 bases; nucleotides not matched to a gene: 3.

V and J are TRBV28 and TRBJ2-5; 8 nucleotides align to TRBD1. V lost 5 bases and J lost 2; bases outside the gene matches: 7. CDR1 and CDR2 (germline): MDHEN, SYDVKM. The CDR3 runs to 15 residues. This chain's CDR3 is CASSNRGTGQETQYF. CDR3 DNA sequence: TGTGCCAGCAGTAACAGAGGGACAGGACAAGAGACCCAGTACTTC.

The CDR3: CATSRDVLGARGYTF. The CDR3 DNA sequence: TGTGCCACCAGCAGAGATGTCTTGGGGGCGCGTGGCTACACCTTC. V is TRBV15 and J is TRBJ1-2, with a weak D call TRBD1 (6 bases). The CDR3 is 15 residues long. V dropped 0 bases and J dropped 7 bases, with 15 bases sitting between them. The germline gives CDR1 LNHNV, CDR2 YYDKDF (reference sequence).

J is TRBJ1-1 and V is TRBV19, with a weak D call TRBD1 (6 bases). Trimming left V 4 bases short and J 0 bases short, with 12 bases between. CDR3 length: 15 residues. Germline V gene lookup returns CDR1 LNHDA and CDR2 SQIVND (reference sequence). The CDR3 nucleotides read TGTGCCAGTAGTAGCCACAGGGTCATGAACACTGAAGCTTTCTTT. Its protein product is CASSSHRVMNTEAFF.

The table lists this clone with a few counts. The chain employs TRBV4-1 and TRBJ1-2; D might be TRBD1 (5 bases). Between the trimmed V and J ends, which lost 1 base and 5 bases, there was a span of 14 bases. The length of the CDR3 is 15 residues. Germline V lookup: CDR1 MGHRA, CDR2 YSYEKL. The CDR3 DNA reads TGCGCCAGCAGCCAAGTTGCCAGGGTTAGGTATGGCTACACCTTC. Its protein product is CASSQVARVRYGYTF.

This chain links TRBV29-1 with TRBJ1-1, with TRBD1 identical over 11 bases. The CDR3 spans 16 residues. Germline CDR1 reads SQVTM; CDR2 reads ANQGSEA. V gave up 4 bases and J gave up 4 bases; unmatched junction bases: 11. The CDR3 DNA is TGCAGCGTTGTTCTGGGACAGGGGGTATCGGGCACTGAAGCTTTCTTT. It specifies CSVVLGQGVSGTEAFF.

Points on this clone: Other DNA sequences in this sample translate to the same CDR3. The chain combines TRBV4-2 with TRBJ2-7; D gene uncertain. CDR1 and CDR2 (germline): LGHNA, YNFKEQ. The V and J ends lost 1 base and 3 bases respectively, with 7 bases between them. The CDR3 contains 13 residues. In nucleotides, the CDR3 is TGTGCCAGCAGCCAAGGACTTGGCTACGAGCAGTACTTC. Its translation is CASSQGLGYEQYF.

The chain couples TRBV19 to TRBJ1-4; D is unresolved. V was pared by 3 bases and J by 7 bases, with 12 bases between. Germline loops: CDR1 LNHDA, CDR2 SQIVND (reference sequence). The length of the CDR3 is 14 residues. The CDR3 region has the DNA TGTGCCAGTAGTATGACCCAGAGGTCTGAAAAACTGTTTTTT. The encoded protein is CASSMTQRSEKLFF.

V is TRBV30 and J is TRBJ2-7, with D possibly being TRBD1 or TRBD2 (5 bases each). This CDR3 comprises 13 residues. Trimming cost V 4 bases and J 7 bases, with 17 bases left between them. Germline-derived CDR1 and CDR2 are GTSNPN and SVGIG (reference sequence). As DNA, the CDR3 is TGTGCCTGGACCTCAGAAAATGGGGGTGAGCAGTACTTC. The encoded protein is CAWTSENGGEQYF.

The V gene is TRBV20-1, the J gene TRBJ2-7; the D gene is possibly TRBD1 (5 bases). From germline, CDR1 is DFQATT and CDR2 SNEGSKA (reference sequence). The V gene lost 3 bases and the J gene lost 6 bases, with 9 bases spanning the gap. There are 11 residues in the CDR3. The DNA for the CDR3 is TGCAGTGCTAGCAGGGCTGGCGAGCAGTACTTC. It yields the protein CSASRAGEQYF.

The DNA of the CDR3 is TGTGCCAGCTCACCCCTAGCGGGAATTTACAATGAGCAGTTCTTC. This codes for CASSPLAGIYNEQFF. The rearrangement uses TRBV18 and TRBJ2-1; TRBD2 matches 9 bases. Germline CDR1 reads KGHSH; CDR2 reads LQKENI. The CDR3 runs 15 residues. J lost 4 bases, V lost 3 bases, and 4 bases had no gene match.

The rearrangement uses TRBV28 and TRBJ2-7; D gene unclear. The germline CDR1 and CDR2 sequences are MDHEN and SYDVKM. V was pared by 5 bases and J by 2 bases, with 16 bases between. The CDR3 length is 15 residues. CDR3 DNA sequence: TGTGCCAGCAGTCCCCCCCAAGGAAACCCCTACGAGCAGTACTTC. Translation: CASSPPQGNPYEQYF.